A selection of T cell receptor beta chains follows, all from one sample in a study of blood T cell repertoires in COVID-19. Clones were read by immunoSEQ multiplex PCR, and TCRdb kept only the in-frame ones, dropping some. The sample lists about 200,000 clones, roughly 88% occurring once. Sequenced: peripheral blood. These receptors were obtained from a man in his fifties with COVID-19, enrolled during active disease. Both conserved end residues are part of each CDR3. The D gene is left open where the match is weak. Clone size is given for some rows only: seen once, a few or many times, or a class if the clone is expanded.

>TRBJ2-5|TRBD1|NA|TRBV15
TGTGCCACCAGCAGAGATCTCCGCCGACAGGGGCGAGGGCCAGAGACCCAGTACTTC
CATSRDLRRQGRGPETQYF
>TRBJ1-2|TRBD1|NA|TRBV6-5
TGTGCCAGCAGTACCGGGACAGGGTTTGGCTACACCTTC
CASSTGTGFGYTF
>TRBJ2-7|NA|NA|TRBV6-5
TGTGCCAGCAGTTCCACTAGCAGCGAGCAGTACTTC
CASSSTSSEQYF
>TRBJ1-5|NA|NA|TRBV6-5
TGTGCCAGCTCGCCGGGACAATTCAATCAGCCCCAGCATTTT
CASSPGQFNQPQHF
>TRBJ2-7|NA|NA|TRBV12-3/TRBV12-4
TGTGCCAGCAAACTAACAGGGTCCTACGAGCAGTACTTC
CASKLTGSYEQYF
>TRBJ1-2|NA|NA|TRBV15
TGTGCCACCAGCAGTCGTCCCGGAGAGGTATGGGGCTACACCTTC
CATSSRPGEVWGYTF
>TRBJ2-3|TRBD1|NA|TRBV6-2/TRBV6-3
TGTGCCAGCAGTTACGGGACAGGGGTGGCGCAGTATTTT
CASSYGTGVAQYF
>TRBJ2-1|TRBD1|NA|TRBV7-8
TGTGCCAGCAGCTTCCGGGACAGGGTGAGGAATGAGCAGTTCTTC
CASSFRDRVRNEQFF
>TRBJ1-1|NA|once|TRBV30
TGTGCCTGGAGTGTTCAGGGTGACACTGAAGCTTTCTTT
CAWSVQGDTEAFF
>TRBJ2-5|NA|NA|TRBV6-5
TGTGCCAGCAGTTACGCTACAGACCAAGAGACCCAGTACTTC
CASSYATDQETQYF
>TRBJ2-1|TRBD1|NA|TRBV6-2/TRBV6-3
TGTGCCAGCAGTTACCCAGGGACAGCCGAGCAGTTCTTC
CASSYPGTAEQFF
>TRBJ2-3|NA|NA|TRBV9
TGTGCCAGCAGCGTAGTGACGACAGCAGATACGCAGTATTTT
CASSVVTTADTQYF
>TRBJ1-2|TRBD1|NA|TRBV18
TGTGCCAGCTCACCAGGACAGGGTCGAGGCTATGGCTACACCTTC
CASSPGQGRGYGYTF
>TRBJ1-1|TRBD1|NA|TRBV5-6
TGTGCCAGCAGATACAGGGGGAACACTGAAGCTTTCTTT
CASRYRGNTEAFF
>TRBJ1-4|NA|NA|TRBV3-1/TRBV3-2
TGTGCCAGCAGCCAGGACGTTAGGGGCGCCACTAATGAAAAACTGTTTTTT
CASSQDVRGATNEKLFF
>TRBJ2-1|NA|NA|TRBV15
TGTGCCACCAGCAGAGCACTAGCCCTCAATGAGCAGTTCTTC
CATSRALALNEQFF
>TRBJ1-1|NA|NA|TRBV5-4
TGTGCCAGCAGCTTGAATACACAGGCCGGCGAAGCTTTCTTT
CASSLNTQAGEAFF
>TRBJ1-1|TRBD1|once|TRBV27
TGTGCCAGCAGTTCGAGGGGGCGAGTGGGAACTGAAGCTTTCTTT
CASSSRGRVGTEAFF
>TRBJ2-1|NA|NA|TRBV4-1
TGCGCCAGCAGCCAAGGCGGGGCCTACAATGAGCAGTTCTTC
CASSQGGAYNEQFF
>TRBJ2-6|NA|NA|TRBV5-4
TGTGCCAGCAGCTTGGACAGCTCTGGGGCCAACGTCCTGACTTTC
CASSLDSSGANVLTF
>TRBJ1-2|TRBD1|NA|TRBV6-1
TGTGCCAGCAGTGAAGGAGGGACAGGGGACGGCTACACCTTC
CASSEGGTGDGYTF
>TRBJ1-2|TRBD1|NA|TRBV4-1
TGCGCCAGCACCCTATCACCTCCACCGGGACAGGGTCGTGGCTACACCTTC
CASTLSPPPGQGRGYTF
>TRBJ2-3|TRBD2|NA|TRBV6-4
TGTGCCAGCAGTGTGGGACTAGCGGCTCGAGATACGCAGTATTTT
CASSVGLAARDTQYF